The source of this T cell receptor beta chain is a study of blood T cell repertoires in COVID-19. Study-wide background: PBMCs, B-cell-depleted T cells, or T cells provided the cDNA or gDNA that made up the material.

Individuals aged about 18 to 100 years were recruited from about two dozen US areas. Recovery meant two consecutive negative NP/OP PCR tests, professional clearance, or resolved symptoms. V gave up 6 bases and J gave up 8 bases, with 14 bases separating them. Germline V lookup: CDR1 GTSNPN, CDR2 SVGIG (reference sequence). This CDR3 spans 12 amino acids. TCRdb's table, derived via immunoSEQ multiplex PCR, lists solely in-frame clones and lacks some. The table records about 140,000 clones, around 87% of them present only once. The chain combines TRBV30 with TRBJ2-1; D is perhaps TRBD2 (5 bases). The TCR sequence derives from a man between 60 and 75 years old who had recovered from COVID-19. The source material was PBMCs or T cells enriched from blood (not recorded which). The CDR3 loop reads CACNSGIYEQFF. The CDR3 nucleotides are TGTGCCTGCAACTCCGGGATTTATGAGCAGTTCTTC.